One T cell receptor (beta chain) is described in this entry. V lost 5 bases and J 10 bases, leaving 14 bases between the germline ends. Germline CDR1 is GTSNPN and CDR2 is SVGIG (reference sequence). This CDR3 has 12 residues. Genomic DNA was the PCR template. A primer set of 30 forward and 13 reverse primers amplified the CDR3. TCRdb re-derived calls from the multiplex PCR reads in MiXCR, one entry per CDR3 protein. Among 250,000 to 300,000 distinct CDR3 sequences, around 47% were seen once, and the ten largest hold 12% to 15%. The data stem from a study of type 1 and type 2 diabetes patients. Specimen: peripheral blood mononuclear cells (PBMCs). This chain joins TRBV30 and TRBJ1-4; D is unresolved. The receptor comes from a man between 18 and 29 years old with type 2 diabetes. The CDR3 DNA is TGTGCCTGGTGGGAGGCCCTGAGAAAACTGTTTTTT. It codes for CAWWEALRKLFF. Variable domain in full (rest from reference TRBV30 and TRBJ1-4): SQTIHQWPATLVQPVGSPLSLECTVEGTSNPNLYWYRQAAGRGLQLLFYSVGIGQISSEVPQNLSASRPQDRQFILSSKKLLLSDSGFYLCAWWEALRKLFFGSGTQLSVL.